The T cell receptor beta chain described here comes from a study of tissue T cells after allogeneic stem cell transplantation. Only in-frame clones appear in the TCRdb table, and some are missing; sequencing was by immunoSEQ multiplex PCR. Of more than 3,500 clones in the sample, roughly 45% were seen once. This sample's time point: mouse harvest day 14 after allogeneic transplant. Mouse grafts combined 10^7 T-cell-depleted bone marrow cells with 10^6 splenic CD5+ T cells. B6 (H2b) cells into BALB/c (H2d) mice; tissues taken at day 7 or 14. Trimming took 5 bases from V and 7 from J; bases not matched to a gene: 10. CDR1 and CDR2 from the germline V gene are KGHTA and FRNEEI. The CDR3 sequence is 15 residues long. General study points: Which tissue TCRs were alloreactive or antigen-specific was not determined. Some clones might be persisting host cells. Sampling depth was limited, and the cohort was small and clinically varied. Blood and spleen captured only part of the tissue TCR repertoire.

By share of the sample, this clone is medium-sized. The antigen is not known. Mouse gene names apply. From the germline J gene comes the end of the CDR3, since the read stops 1 residue before it. The source of this sequence is a female BALB/c mouse given C57BL/6 T cells with graft-versus-host disease after an allogeneic hematopoietic cell transplant. The gene calls are TRBV24 and TRBJ1-4, with 7 bases lining up with TRBD1. Sequencing used gut tissue. The part of the CDR3 DNA that was read is TGTGCCAGCAGTTGCTCCGGGACAGAGGGCGAAAGATTATTT. Encoded protein: CASSCSGTEGERLF. Given in full, the CDR3 is CASSCSGTEGERLFF.